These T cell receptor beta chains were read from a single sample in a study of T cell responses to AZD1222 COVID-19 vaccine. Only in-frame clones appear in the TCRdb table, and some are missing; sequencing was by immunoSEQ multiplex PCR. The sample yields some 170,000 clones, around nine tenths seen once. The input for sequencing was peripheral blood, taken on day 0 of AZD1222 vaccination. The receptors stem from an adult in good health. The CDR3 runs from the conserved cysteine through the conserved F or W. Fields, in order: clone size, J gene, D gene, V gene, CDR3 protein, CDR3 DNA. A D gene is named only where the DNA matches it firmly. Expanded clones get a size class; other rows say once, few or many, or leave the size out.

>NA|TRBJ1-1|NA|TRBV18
CASSPSVQGNTEAFF
TGTGCCAGCTCCCCTAGCGTACAGGGGAACACTGAAGCTTTCTTT
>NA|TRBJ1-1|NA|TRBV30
CAWSEAGHREAFF
TGTGCCTGGAGTGAAGCCGGACACCGTGAAGCTTTCTTT
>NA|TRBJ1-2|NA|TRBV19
CASSIGGLNGYTF
TGTGCCAGTAGTATAGGGGGCCTGAACGGCTACACCTTC
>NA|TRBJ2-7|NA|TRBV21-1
CASSDHRTGRTYEQYF
TGTGCCAGCAGCGACCATCGGACAGGGAGGACCTACGAGCAGTACTTC
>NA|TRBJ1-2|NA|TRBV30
CAWSQPGTSHYGYTF
TGTGCCTGGAGTCAACCCGGGACCTCCCACTATGGCTACACCTTC
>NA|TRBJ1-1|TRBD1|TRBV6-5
CAIPRDSYNEAFF
TGTGCCATCCCCCGGGACAGCTACAATGAAGCTTTCTTT
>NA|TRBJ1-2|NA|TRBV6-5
CASSPQGSRGYTF
TGTGCCAGCAGTCCACAGGGTTCCCGTGGCTACACCTTC
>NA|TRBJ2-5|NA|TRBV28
CASSPTGPGGFETQYF
TGTGCCAGCAGTCCCACGGGACCCGGTGGTTTCGAGACCCAGTACTTC
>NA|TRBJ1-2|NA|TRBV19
CASSIPGSTNYGYTF
TGTGCCAGTAGTATCCCTGGCAGTACCAACTATGGCTACACCTTC
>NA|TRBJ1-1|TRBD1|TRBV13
CASSFGQASDTEAFF
TGTGCCAGCAGCTTCGGACAGGCATCGGACACTGAAGCTTTCTTT
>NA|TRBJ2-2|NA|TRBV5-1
CASSLDSQVTGELFF
TGCGCCAGCAGCTTGGACAGCCAGGTCACCGGGGAGCTGTTTTTT
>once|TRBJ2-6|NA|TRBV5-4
CASSLVDSGANVLTF
TGTGCCAGCAGCTTGGTCGACTCTGGGGCCAACGTCCTGACTTTC
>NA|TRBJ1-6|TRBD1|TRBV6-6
CASSYGQGQPLHF
TGTGCCAGCAGTTACGGACAGGGCCAACCCCTCCACTTT
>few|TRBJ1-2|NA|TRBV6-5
CASSYSTSSGYTF
TGTGCCAGCAGTTACTCGACTAGTAGTGGCTACACCTTC
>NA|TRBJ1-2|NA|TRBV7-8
CASSSLRDGRPPYGYTF
TGTGCCAGCAGCTCGCTTCGGGACGGCCGGCCCCCCTATGGCTACACCTTC
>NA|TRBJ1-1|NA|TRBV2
CASSENIPEAFF
TGTGCCAGCAGTGAAAACATACCTGAAGCTTTCTTT
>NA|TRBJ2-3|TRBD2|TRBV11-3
CASSLGVGLADTDTQYF
TGTGCCAGCAGCTTAGGGGTGGGACTAGCGGACACAGATACGCAGTATTTT
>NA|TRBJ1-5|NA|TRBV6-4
CASSHDQPQHF
TGTGCCAGCAGTCACGATCAGCCCCAGCATTTT
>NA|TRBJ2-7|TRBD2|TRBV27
CASSELAGVTEQYF
TGTGCCAGCAGTGAACTAGCGGGAGTTACCGAGCAGTACTTC
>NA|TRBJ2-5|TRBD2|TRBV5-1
CASSSGTSGQETQYF
TGCGCCAGCAGCTCCGGGACTAGCGGACAAGAGACCCAGTACTTC
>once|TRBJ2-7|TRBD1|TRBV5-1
CASSLETGVVGEQYF
TGCGCCAGCAGCTTGGAGACAGGGGTAGTGGGCGAGCAGTACTTC
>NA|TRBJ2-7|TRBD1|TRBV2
CASSVQGYEQYF
TGTGCCAGCAGCGTACAGGGGTACGAGCAGTACTTC
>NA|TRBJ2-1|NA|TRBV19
CASSTRDGEQFF
TGTGCCAGTAGTACCCGGGATGGTGAGCAGTTCTTC
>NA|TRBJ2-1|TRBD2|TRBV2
CASSEFVGTSGSNEQFF
TGTGCCAGCAGTGAATTCGTAGGGACTAGCGGGAGCAATGAGCAGTTCTTC
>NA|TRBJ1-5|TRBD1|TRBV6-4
CASGQPTGQGGEPQHF
TGTGCCAGCGGGCAACCCACTGGACAGGGAGGAGAACCCCAGCATTTT
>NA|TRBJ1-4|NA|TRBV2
CASTPRATNEKLFF
TGTGCCAGCACCCCCAGAGCAACTAATGAAAAACTGTTTTTT
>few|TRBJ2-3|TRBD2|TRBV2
CASSEGVTSGSSDTQYF
TGTGCCAGCAGTGAAGGGGTAACTAGCGGGAGTTCAGATACGCAGTATTTT
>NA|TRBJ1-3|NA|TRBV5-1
CASSEGTGSAGNTIYF
TGCGCCAGCAGCGAAGGCACAGGGTCCGCAGGAAACACCATATATTTT
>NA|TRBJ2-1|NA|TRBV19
CASSRDNEQFF
TGTGCCAGTAGTCGCGACAATGAGCAGTTCTTC
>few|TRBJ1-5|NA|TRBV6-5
CASTERAVPQHF
TGTGCCAGCACCGAACGGGCAGTACCCCAGCATTTT
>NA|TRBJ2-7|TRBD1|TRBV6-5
CASSPRTGGFYEQYF
TGTGCCAGCAGTCCCCGGACAGGGGGGTTTTACGAGCAGTACTTC
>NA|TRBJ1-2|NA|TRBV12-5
CASGWRPGLDGYGYTF
TGTGCTAGTGGTTGGCGGCCGGGACTTGACGGCTATGGCTACACCTTC
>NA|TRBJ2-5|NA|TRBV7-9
CASSFEVQETQYF
TGTGCCAGCAGCTTTGAGGTCCAAGAGACCCAGTACTTC
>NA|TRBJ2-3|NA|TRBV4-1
CASSQTGGADTQYF
TGCGCCAGCAGCCAAACGGGGGGCGCGGATACGCAGTATTTT
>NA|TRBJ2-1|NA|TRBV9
CASSVTGENEQFF
TGTGCCAGCAGCGTAACTGGGGAGAATGAGCAGTTCTTC
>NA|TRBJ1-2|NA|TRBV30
CAWSLTARLDGYTF
TGTGCCTGGAGTCTGACAGCTCGATTGGATGGCTACACCTTC
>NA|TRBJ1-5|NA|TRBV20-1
CSASFRASNQPQHF
TGCAGTGCTAGTTTTCGGGCTAGCAATCAGCCCCAGCATTTT
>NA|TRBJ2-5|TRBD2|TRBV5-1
CASSGLADQETQYF
TGCGCCAGCAGCGGACTAGCGGACCAAGAGACCCAGTACTTC
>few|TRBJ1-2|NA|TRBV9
CASSVGAQGGYGYTF
TGTGCCAGCAGCGTAGGGGCACAGGGAGGTTATGGCTACACCTTC
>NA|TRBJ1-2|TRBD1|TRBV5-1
CASSSTGTGYNYGYTF
TGCGCCAGCAGCTCCACCGGGACAGGATATAACTATGGCTACACCTTC
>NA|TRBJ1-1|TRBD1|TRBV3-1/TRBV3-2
CASSIQQGVNTEAFF
TGTGCCAGCAGCATCCAACAGGGGGTGAACACTGAAGCTTTCTTT
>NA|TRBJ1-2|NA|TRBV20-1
CSARNREGYTF
TGCAGTGCTCGCAACAGGGAAGGCTACACCTTC
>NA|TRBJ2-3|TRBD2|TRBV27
CASSYSGLAGVEDTQYF
TGTGCCAGCAGTTACTCGGGACTAGCGGGAGTTGAAGATACGCAGTATTTT
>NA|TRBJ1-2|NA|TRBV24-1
CATSDADRSDGYTF
TGTGCCACCAGTGACGCCGACAGGTCCGATGGCTACACCTTC
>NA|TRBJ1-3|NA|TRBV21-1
CASSKTASGSGNTIYF
TGTGCCAGCAGCAAAACTGCCAGCGGCTCTGGAAACACCATATATTTT
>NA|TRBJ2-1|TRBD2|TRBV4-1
CASSQDKAGVTYNEQFF
TGCGCCAGCAGCCAAGATAAGGCGGGAGTCACCTACAATGAGCAGTTCTTC
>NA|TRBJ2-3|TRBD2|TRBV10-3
CAISESRTSGFGTDTQYF
TGTGCCATCAGTGAGTCCAGGACTAGCGGGTTCGGCACAGATACGCAGTATTTT
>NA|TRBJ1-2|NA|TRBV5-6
CASSLVQGDLSGYTF
TGTGCCAGCAGCTTGGTACAGGGAGATTTGAGCGGCTACACCTTC
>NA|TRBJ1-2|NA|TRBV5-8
CASSPDRSYGYTF
TGTGCCAGCAGCCCGGACAGAAGCTATGGCTACACCTTC